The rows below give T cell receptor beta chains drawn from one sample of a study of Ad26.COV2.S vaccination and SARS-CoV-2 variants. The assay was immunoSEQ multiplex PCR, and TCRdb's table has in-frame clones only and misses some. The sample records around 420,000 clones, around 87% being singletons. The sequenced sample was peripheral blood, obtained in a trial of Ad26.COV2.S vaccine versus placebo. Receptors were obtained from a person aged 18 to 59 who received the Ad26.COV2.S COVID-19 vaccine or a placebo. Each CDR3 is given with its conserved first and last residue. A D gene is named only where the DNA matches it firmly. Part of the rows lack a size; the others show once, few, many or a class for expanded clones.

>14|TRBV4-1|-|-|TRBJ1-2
CASSQDSTIYGYTF
TGCGCCAGCAGCCAAGATTCGACCATTTATGGCTACACCTTC
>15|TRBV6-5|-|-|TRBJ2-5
CASIQGALAQETQYF
TGTGCCAGCATCCAAGGGGCGCTGGCGCAAGAGACCCAGTACTTC
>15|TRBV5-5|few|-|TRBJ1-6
CASSSRGTGNSPLHF
TGTGCCAGCAGCTCGCGCGGGACCGGTAATTCACCCCTCCACTTT
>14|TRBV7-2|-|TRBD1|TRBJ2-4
CASSLVGQGAIQYF
TGTGCCAGCAGCTTAGTCGGCCAGGGGGCTATTCAGTACTTC
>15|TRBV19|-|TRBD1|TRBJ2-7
CASSTRDRGSYEQYF
TGTGCCAGTAGTACCCGGGACAGGGGCTCCTACGAGCAGTACTTC
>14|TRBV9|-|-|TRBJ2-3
CASSVDLPTDTQYF
TGTGCCAGCAGCGTAGACCTCCCCACAGATACGCAGTATTTT
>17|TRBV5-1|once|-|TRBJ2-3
CASSLFAAGEDTDTQYF
TGCGCCAGCAGCTTGTTCGCGGCAGGGGAGGACACAGATACGCAGTATTTT
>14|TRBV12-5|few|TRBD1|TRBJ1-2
CASGGDRVGYGYTF
TGTGCTAGTGGTGGGGACAGGGTGGGGTATGGCTACACCTTC
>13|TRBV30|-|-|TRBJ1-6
CAWTFGEVEALHF
TGTGCCTGGACCTTCGGCGAGGTAGAGGCCCTCCACTTT
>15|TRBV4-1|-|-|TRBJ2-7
CASSPGTLGSYEQYF
TGCGCCAGCAGCCCCGGGACACTTGGCTCCTACGAGCAGTACTTC
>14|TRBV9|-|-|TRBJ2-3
CASTYGTQTDTQYF
TGTGCCAGCACCTATGGGACTCAGACAGATACGCAGTATTTT
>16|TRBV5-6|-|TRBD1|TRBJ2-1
CASSLDRGRFGNEQFF
TGTGCCAGCAGCCTCGACAGGGGGCGTTTTGGCAATGAGCAGTTCTTC
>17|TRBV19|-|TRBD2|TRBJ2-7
CASSIGWGLAGGYEQYF
TGTGCCAGTAGTATAGGCTGGGGACTAGCGGGCGGCTACGAGCAGTACTTC
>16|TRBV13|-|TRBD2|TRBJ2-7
CASSWGLAGGLNEQYF
TGTGCCAGCAGCTGGGGACTAGCGGGGGGGCTCAACGAGCAGTACTTC
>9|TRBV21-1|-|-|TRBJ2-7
CAIPGEQYF
TGTGCCATCCCGGGCGAGCAGTACTTC
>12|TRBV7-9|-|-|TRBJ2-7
CASSADSDEQYF
TGTGCCAGCAGCGCGGACAGCGACGAGCAGTACTTC
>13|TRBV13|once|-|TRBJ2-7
CASSLVGTYEQYF
TGTGCCAGCAGCCTCGTCGGCACCTACGAGCAGTACTTC
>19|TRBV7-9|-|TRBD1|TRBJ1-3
CASSPWTGGGLSSGNTIYF
TGTGCCAGCAGCCCGTGGACAGGGGGCGGGCTGAGCTCTGGAAACACCATATATTTT
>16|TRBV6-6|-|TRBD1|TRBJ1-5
CASSFGPRGGNQPQHF
TGTGCCAGCAGTTTCGGACCCAGGGGGGGCAATCAGCCCCAGCATTTT
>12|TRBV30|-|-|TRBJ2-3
CAWRDYSDTQYF
TGTGCCTGGAGGGACTATTCAGATACGCAGTATTTT
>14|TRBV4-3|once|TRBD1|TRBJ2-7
CASSQIRTGPEQYF
TGCGCCAGCAGCCAGATCAGGACAGGGCCCGAGCAGTACTTC
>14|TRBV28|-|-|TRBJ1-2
CASSFGGGGYGYTF
TGTGCCAGCAGTTTCGGGGGAGGTGGCTATGGCTACACCTTC
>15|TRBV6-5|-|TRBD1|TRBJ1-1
CASRVHRGQGTEAFF
TGTGCCAGCCGGGTTCACAGGGGGCAGGGTACTGAAGCTTTCTTT
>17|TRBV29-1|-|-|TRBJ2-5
CSVEDNVRSVNQETQYF
TGCAGCGTTGAAGATAATGTTAGGTCCGTAAACCAAGAGACCCAGTACTTC
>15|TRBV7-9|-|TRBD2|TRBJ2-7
CASSSKTSGYYEQYF
TGTGCCAGCAGCTCTAAGACTAGCGGTTACTACGAGCAGTACTTC
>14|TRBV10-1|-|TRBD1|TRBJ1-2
CASRDDRDGNGYTF
TGCGCCAGCAGGGACGACAGGGATGGGAATGGCTACACCTTC
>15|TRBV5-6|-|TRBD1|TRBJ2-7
CASSGRDRGPYEQYF
TGTGCCAGCAGCGGACGGGACAGGGGCCCCTACGAGCAGTACTTC
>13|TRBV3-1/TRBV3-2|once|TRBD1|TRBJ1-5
CASSRDRNQPQHF
TGTGCCAGCAGCCGGGACAGAAATCAGCCCCAGCATTTT
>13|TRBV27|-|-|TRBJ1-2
CASSLRGGYGYTF
TGTGCCAGCAGCCTTAGGGGGGGCTATGGCTACACCTTC
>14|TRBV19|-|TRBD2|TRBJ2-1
CASSIDRWGGEQFF
TGTGCCAGTAGTATAGATCGATGGGGAGGGGAGCAGTTCTTC
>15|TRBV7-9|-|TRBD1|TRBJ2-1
CASSFGQGAYNEQFF
TGTGCCAGCAGCTTTGGGCAGGGGGCCTACAATGAGCAGTTCTTC
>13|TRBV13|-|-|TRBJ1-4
CASSEGRGEKLFF
TGTGCCAGCAGCGAGGGAAGGGGGGAAAAACTGTTTTTT
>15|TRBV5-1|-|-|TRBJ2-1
CASSLLQQRGGEQFF
TGCGCCAGCAGCTTGCTCCAACAGAGGGGGGGTGAGCAGTTCTTC
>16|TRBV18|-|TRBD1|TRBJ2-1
CASSPIGDRINNEQFF
TGTGCCAGCTCACCGATAGGGGACAGGATAAACAATGAGCAGTTCTTC
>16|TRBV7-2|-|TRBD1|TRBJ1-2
CASSLPRTGGSYGYTF
TGTGCCAGCAGCTTACCCCGGACAGGGGGCAGCTATGGCTACACCTTC
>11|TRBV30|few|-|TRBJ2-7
CAWSVRGEQYF
TGTGCCTGGAGTGTAAGGGGCGAGCAGTACTTC
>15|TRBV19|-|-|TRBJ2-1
CASSIRGPSYNEQFF
TGTGCCAGTAGTATACGGGGGCCATCCTACAATGAGCAGTTCTTC
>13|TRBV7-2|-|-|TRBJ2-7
CASSPGVRTEQYF
TGTGCCAGCAGCCCGGGGGTACGGACCGAGCAGTACTTC
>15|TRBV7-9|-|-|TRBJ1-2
CASSLVGLTNYGYTF
TGTGCCAGCAGCTTAGTGGGCCTGACTAACTATGGCTACACCTTC
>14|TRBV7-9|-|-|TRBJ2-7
CASSLLDGALEQYF
TGTGCCAGCAGCCTACTCGACGGGGCCCTGGAGCAGTACTTC
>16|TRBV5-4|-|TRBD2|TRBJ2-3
CASSRSGGGSTDTQYF
TGTGCCAGCAGCCGTAGCGGGGGGGGCAGCACAGATACGCAGTATTTT
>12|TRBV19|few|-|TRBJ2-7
CASSTQGYEQYF
TGTGCCAGTAGTACACAGGGCTACGAGCAGTACTTC
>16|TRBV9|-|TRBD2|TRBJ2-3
CASSAVAGGPADTQYF
TGTGCCAGCAGCGCGGTAGCGGGGGGGCCGGCAGATACGCAGTATTTT
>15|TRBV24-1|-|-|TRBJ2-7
CATSDWTETDSEQYF
TGTGCCACCAGTGATTGGACAGAGACCGACTCCGAGCAGTACTTC
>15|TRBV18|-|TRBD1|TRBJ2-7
CASSPQLQGASEQYF
TGTGCCAGCTCACCACAACTACAGGGGGCAAGTGAGCAGTACTTC
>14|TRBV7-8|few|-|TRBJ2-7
CASLAESSSYEQYF
TGTGCCAGCCTTGCCGAGAGCAGCTCCTACGAGCAGTACTTC
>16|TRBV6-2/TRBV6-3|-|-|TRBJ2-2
CASSGWAGEDTGELFF
TGTGCCAGCAGTGGATGGGCGGGTGAGGACACCGGGGAGCTGTTTTTT
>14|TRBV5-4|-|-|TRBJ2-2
CASRRGFNTGELFF
TGTGCCAGCAGAAGGGGCTTTAACACCGGGGAGCTGTTTTTT
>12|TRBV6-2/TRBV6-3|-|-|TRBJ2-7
CASTPGEGIGYF
TGTGCCAGCACCCCGGGTGAGGGTATAGGATACTTC
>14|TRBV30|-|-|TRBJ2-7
CAWSVGAGTYEQYF
TGTGCCTGGAGTGTAGGGGCGGGTACCTACGAGCAGTACTTC